The 29 T cell receptor beta chains below were found in one sample sequenced in a study of blood T cell repertoires in COVID-19. Libraries were prepared by immunoSEQ multiplex PCR; TCRdb keeps only in-frame clonotypes and omits some of them. This sample yields 210,000 or so clones, of which roughly 84% are seen a single time; 18% belongs to the top ten. The sample comprised peripheral blood. The receptors come from a woman aged 80 or over with active or convalescent COVID-19.

This sequence joins TRBV5-1 and TRBJ1-4; 12 bases fit TRBD1. V lost 4 bases to trimming and J lost 6 bases; unmatched junction nucleotides: 10. Looked up from germline, CDR1 is SGHRS and CDR2 is YFSETQ. There are 17 residues in the CDR3. DNA for the CDR3: TGCGCCAGCAGCCAGGGACAGGGGGCAGGAGTTGATGAAAAACTGTTTTTT. Translating it yields CASSQGQGAGVDEKLFF.

The CDR3 DNA reads as TGTGCCAGCAGCCCTACTAGCGGGGAGGGACCCTACGAGCAGTACTTC. Protein sequence: CASSPTSGEGPYEQYF. J is TRBJ2-7 and V is TRBV9, with 10 bases matching TRBD2. After removal of 4 bases from V and 2 bases from J, the junction contained 9 bases not matched to a gene. Germline loops: CDR1 SGDLS, CDR2 YYNGEE. This CDR3 contains 16 residues. Using reference TRBV9 and TRBJ2-7 for the parts outside the CDR3, the full variable domain is DSGVTQTPKHLITATGQRVTLRCSPRSGDLSVYWYQQSLDQGLQFLIQYYNGEERAKGNILERFSAQQFPDLHSELNLSSLELGDSALYFCASSPTSGEGPYEQYFGPGTRLTVT.

This clone was seen a handful of times. The chain carries TRBV6-6 and TRBJ2-7; D possibly corresponds to TRBD1 (6 bases). The CDR3 is 12 residues long. Germline V gene lookup returns CDR1 MNHNY and CDR2 SVGAGI (reference sequence). With 11 bases removed from V and 3 bases from J, the gap between germline ends came to 14 bases. CDR3 loop: CAGGQSYYEQYF. The CDR3 nucleotides read TGTGCCGGAGGACAGTCCTACTACGAGCAGTACTTC.

The CDR3 reads CSVEGPGSRDTQYF. DNA for the CDR3: TGCAGCGTTGAGGGGCCAGGAAGTAGAGATACGCAGTATTTT. The chain combines TRBV29-1 with TRBJ2-3, with D tentatively TRBD1 (5 bases). The CDR3 runs to 14 residues. V dropped 3 bases and J dropped 5 bases, with 15 bases sitting between them. Germline V gene lookup returns CDR1 SQVTM and CDR2 ANQGSEA.

The chain joins TRBV5-1 to TRBJ1-4, with D possibly TRBD1 on 5 matching bases. V lost 0 bases to trimming and J lost 1 base, with 10 bases between them. The CDR3 length is 16 residues. From germline, CDR1 is SGHRS and CDR2 YFSETQ. The CDR3 loop reads CASSLAVTGTNEKLFF. CDR3 nucleotide sequence: TGCGCCAGCAGCTTGGCCGTCACAGGAACTAATGAAAAACTGTTTTTT.

This sequence joins TRBV19 and TRBJ2-7; 10 bases match TRBD1. The CDR3 runs to 14 residues. CDR1 is LNHDA, CDR2 SQIVND, per germline (reference sequence). The V gene end was trimmed by 7 bases and the J gene end by 4 bases; junction bases not matched to a gene: 7. The CDR3 sequence: CASTPTGGWYEQYF. CDR3 DNA sequence: TGTGCCAGTACCCCGACAGGGGGCTGGTACGAGCAGTACTTC.

The chain links TRBV7-2 to TRBJ2-1; possibly TRBD2 for D (5 bases). CDR3 length: 14 amino acids. The V end was cut by 4 bases, the J end by 7 bases, with 14 bases between. Per germline, CDR1 SGHTA and CDR2 FQGNSA. CDR3: CASSSLAFENEQFF. For the CDR3, the DNA is TGTGCCAGCAGCTCCTTAGCGTTCGAAAATGAGCAGTTCTTC.

J is TRBJ2-3 and V is TRBV19; D unresolved. The CDR3 extends over 17 amino acids. CDR1 is LNHDA and CDR2 is SQIVND in the germline V gene (reference sequence). Trimming cost V 5 bases and J 5 bases, with 23 bases left between them. Here the CDR3 DNA reads TGTGCCAGTAGTTTTCGGTGGAGAAGTAGAAATCGAGATACGCAGTATTTT. It codes for CASSFRWRSRNRDTQYF.

V and J are TRBV2 and TRBJ2-5; 10 bases fit TRBD2. The J segment lost 4 bases and the V segment lost 6 bases, leaving 2 bases of the junction unmatched. From germline, CDR1 is SNHLY and CDR2 FYNNEI. The CDR3 consists of 13 residues. The CDR3, as DNA: TGTGCCAGCAGGGGGACTAGCGTAGAGACCCAGTACTTC. It translates to CASRGTSVETQYF.

The chain joins TRBV4-1 to TRBJ2-3; 13 nucleotides align to TRBD2. From germline, CDR1 is MGHRA and CDR2 YSYEKL. Trimming cost V 3 bases and J 0 bases; bases outside gene matches: 6. The CDR3 has 18 amino acids. DNA for the CDR3: TGCGCCAGCAGCCAGCGACTAGCGGGGGGTCCTAGCACAGATACGCAGTATTTT. Translated: CASSQRLAGGPSTDTQYF.

This clone was picked up a small number of times. This chain links TRBV5-4 with TRBJ2-3; 7 bases line up with TRBD1. The junction had 5 bases not matched to a gene; V was cut back by 2 bases and J by 2 bases. The CDR3 totals 15 residues. Germline V lookup: CDR1 SGHNT, CDR2 YYREEE (reference sequence). The CDR3 bases are TGTGCCAGCAGCTTAACCGGGACAGCCACAGATACGCAGTATTTT. Amino acids: CASSLTGTATDTQYF.

This chain links TRBV27 with TRBJ2-5, with 12 bases fitting TRBD1. The CDR3 totals 15 residues. Germline CDR1 and CDR2: MNHEY and SMNVEV (reference sequence). The V segment lost 6 bases and the J segment 4 bases; nucleotides outside the gene matches: 6. Written as DNA, the CDR3 is TGTGCCAGCAGCCTTGGGACAGGGGGCGGAGAGACCCAGTACTTC. This sequence encodes CASSLGTGGGETQYF.

The rearrangement links TRBV28 to TRBJ1-2; possible D gene TRBD1, 6 bases. Per the germline V gene, CDR1 is MDHEN and CDR2 is SYDVKM. The V end was cut by 4 bases, the J end by 7 bases, with 10 bases between. The CDR3 spans 12 residues. CDR3 nucleotides: TGTGCCAGCAGTTATCAGGGGTCTGGCTACACCTTC. It encodes CASSYQGSGYTF.

The rearrangement links TRBV4-1 to TRBJ2-1; 8 bases align to TRBD2. CDR3 length: 13 amino acids. The V segment lost 8 bases and the J segment 6 bases; nucleotides outside the gene matches: 6. Germline CDR1 and CDR2: MGHRA and YSYEKL. The CDR3 sequence: CASVSSGANEQFF. DNA for the CDR3: TGCGCCAGCGTAAGTAGCGGGGCCAATGAGCAGTTCTTC.

The rearrangement joins TRBV6-5 to TRBJ1-1, with D possibly TRBD1 on 5 matching bases. The germline V gene encodes CDR1 MNHEY and CDR2 SVGAGI. V was shortened by 6 bases and J by 2 bases, with 7 bases between the two germline ends. The CDR3 spans 12 residues. The CDR3 loop reads CASRTVNTEAFF. CDR3 DNA sequence: TGTGCCAGCAGGACAGTCAACACTGAAGCTTTCTTT.

V and J are TRBV15 and TRBJ2-3; possibly TRBD1 for D (5 bases). This CDR3 spans 14 amino acids. V dropped 4 bases and J dropped 1 base, with 9 bases sitting between them. Germline V gene data show CDR1 as LNHNV and CDR2 as YYDKDF (reference sequence). The CDR3 reads CATSILGRTDTQYF. The CDR3 DNA reads TGTGCCACCAGCATACTGGGGCGCACAGATACGCAGTATTTT.

This sequence joins TRBV9 and TRBJ2-1; TRBD2 matches at 11 bases. J lost 10 bases, V lost 0 bases, and 3 bases had no gene match. This CDR3 spans 14 amino acids. The germline CDR1 and CDR2 sequences are SGDLS and YYNGEE. The CDR3 loop reads CASSVVGTSGEQFF. The DNA for the CDR3 is TGTGCCAGCAGCGTAGTTGGGACTAGCGGCGAGCAGTTCTTC.

The chain has TRBV10-3 and TRBJ2-3; 13 nucleotides agree with TRBD2. The CDR3 covers 18 residues. The germline gives CDR1 ENHRY, CDR2 SYGVKD. The J segment lost 7 bases and the V segment lost 5 bases, leaving 15 bases of the junction unmatched. CDR3 loop: CAISKTGTSGVGGNTQYF. CDR3 in DNA: TGTGCCATCAGTAAAACCGGGACTAGCGGGGTGGGCGGCAATACGCAGTATTTT.

This clone was counted between two and nine times. This chain connects TRBV15 to TRBJ2-1, with D possibly TRBD2 on 5 matching bases. This CDR3 region has 12 residues. V shed 8 bases and J shed 4 bases, with 9 bases lying between them. Germline loops: CDR1 LNHNV, CDR2 YYDKDF (reference sequence). CDR3 sequence: CATLGLYNEQFF. Here the CDR3 DNA reads TGTGCCACCTTAGGACTTTACAATGAGCAGTTCTTC.

The chain carries TRBV15 and TRBJ2-2; TRBD1 agrees at 12 bases. V shed 7 bases, J shed 5 bases, and the junction held 11 bases outside the gene matches. The CDR3 runs to 17 residues. In germline, CDR1 is LNHNV, CDR2 YYDKDF (reference sequence). The CDR3 nucleotides read TGTGCCACCAACTTCCTGAAGGGACAGGGGGCAACCGGGGAGCTGTTTTTT. Protein product: CATNFLKGQGATGELFF.

The chain has TRBV27 and TRBJ2-7; TRBD2 matches 10 bases. V shed 6 bases, J shed 7 bases, and the junction held 9 bases outside the gene matches. Germline V gene sequence: CDR1 MNHEY, CDR2 SMNVEV (reference sequence). CDR3 size: 14 residues. The CDR3 sequence is CASRIAGGTLEQYF. The CDR3 bases are TGTGCCAGCAGAATAGCGGGAGGAACTCTTGAGCAGTACTTC.

The chain uses TRBV5-6 and TRBJ2-4; TRBD1 matches at 7 bases. The CDR3 sequence is 16 residues long. CDR1 SGHDT and CDR2 YYEEEE come from the germline V gene. Trimming removed 3 bases from V and 5 bases from J; junction bases left unmatched: 11. DNA for the CDR3: TGTGCCAGCAGCTCGGGATTGACAGGGTCCCAAAACATTCAGTACTTC. Translating gives CASSSGLTGSQNIQYF.

V and J are TRBV9 and TRBJ2-1, with TRBD1 as a possible D gene (5 bases). This CDR3 comprises 15 residues. CDR1 is SGDLS and CDR2 is YYNGEE in the germline V gene. V was cut by 3 bases and J by 2 bases, with 12 bases left in between. The CDR3 DNA reads as TGTGCCAGCAGCGCAGGGCCCCCTACCTACAATGAGCAGTTCTTC. It specifies CASSAGPPTYNEQFF.

The chain has TRBV4-3 and TRBJ1-1; D is perhaps TRBD1 (5 bases). Per the germline V gene, CDR1 is LGHNA and CDR2 is YSLEER. Trimming cost V 0 bases and J 2 bases, with 13 bases left between them. This CDR3 spans 16 amino acids. The CDR3, as DNA: TGCGCCAGCAGCCAAGATTGGGGGGTCCAAAACACTGAAGCTTTCTTT. The encoded protein is CASSQDWGVQNTEAFF.

This chain joins TRBV21-1 and TRBJ2-4; the table's D gene call, TRBD1, was not cross checked with the DNA. TRBV21-1 is assigned pseudogene status. This CDR3 region has 13 residues. DNA of the CDR3: TGTGCCAGCAGCCCGCACAGGGGGAACATTCAGTACTTC. It yields the protein CASSPHRGNIQYF.

The gene calls are TRBV29-1 and TRBJ1-4; no clear D. The CDR3 is 10 residues long. From germline, CDR1 is SQVTM and CDR2 ANQGSEA. V was shortened by 6 bases and J by 7 bases, with 6 bases between the two germline ends. The CDR3 spells CSVYIEKLFF. The CDR3 DNA sequence: TGCAGCGTATACATTGAAAAACTGTTTTTT.

V gene TRBV4-1 combines with J gene TRBJ1-6, with 11 bases fitting TRBD1. After removal of 1 base from V and 0 bases from J, the junction contained 8 bases not matched to a gene. CDR1 MGHRA and CDR2 YSYEKL come from the germline V gene. CDR3 size: 20 residues. The CDR3 protein is CASSQGQRGTGGSYNSPLHF. The CDR3 region has the DNA TGCGCCAGCAGCCAAGGTCAACGCGGGACAGGGGGCTCCTATAATTCACCCCTCCACTTT.

This clone appeared once. The chain employs TRBV6-2 or TRBV6-3 and TRBJ1-2, with 10 positions matching TRBD1. Per the germline V gene, CDR1 is MNHEY and CDR2 is SVGEGT. The CDR3 is 15 amino acids. V lost 10 bases to trimming and J lost 2 bases; unmatched junction nucleotides: 10. The CDR3 DNA reads TGTGCCACCACCCCGCTGGGACAGGGGAACTATGGCTACACCTTC. This translates into CATTPLGQGNYGYTF.

Only one count was recorded for this clone. V and J are TRBV3-1 (or the pseudogene TRBV3-2) and TRBJ2-5; the D is unclear. The germline CDR1 and CDR2 sequences are LGHDT and YNNKEL (reference sequence). This CDR3 is 14 amino acids long. V lost 0 bases to trimming and J lost 2 bases, with 7 bases between them. DNA for the CDR3: TGTGCCAGCAGCCAAGATTCGACACAAGAGACCCAGTACTTC. Its translation: CASSQDSTQETQYF.